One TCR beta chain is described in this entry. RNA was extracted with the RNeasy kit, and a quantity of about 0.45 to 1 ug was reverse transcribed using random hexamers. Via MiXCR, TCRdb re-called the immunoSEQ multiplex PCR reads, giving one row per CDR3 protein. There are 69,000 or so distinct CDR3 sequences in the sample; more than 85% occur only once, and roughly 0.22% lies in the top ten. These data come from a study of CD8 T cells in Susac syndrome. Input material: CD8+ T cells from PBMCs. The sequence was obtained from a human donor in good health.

The CDR3: CASSRQGQETQYF. In DNA form, the CDR3 reads TGTGCCAGCAGCCGACAGGGGCAAGAGACCCAGTACTTC. The rearrangement joins TRBV6-2 or TRBV6-3 to TRBJ2-5, with 8 positions matching TRBD1. This CDR3 is 13 amino acids long. V was clipped by 6 bases and J by 2 bases; unmatched bases: 2. Germline assignment: CDR1 MNHEY and CDR2 SVGEGT.